This T cell receptor beta chain emerged from a study of shared clonotypes between healthy human individuals. Naive CD8 cells lacked CD45RO and underwent positive selection for CCR7, leaving out terminally differentiated effector memory CD45RA+ cells. The protocol was immunoSEQ multiplex PCR, while the TCRdb copy is restricted to in-frame clones and leaves out a portion. The repertoire holds fewer than 800,000 clones, about 91% seen once, with roughly 22% in the top ten. The clonotype originates from a man younger than 40 in good health. Sequenced material: naive CD8+ T cells sorted from blood.

The CDR3 DNA sequence: TGTGCCAGCAGCGTCCGGGACTGGGATTATTTTTCCGGGGAGCTGTTTTTT. This translates into CASSVRDWDYFSGELFF. V gene TRBV5-5 combines with J gene TRBJ2-2; TRBD2 is a possible D gene (6 bases). CDR1 is SGHKS and CDR2 is YYEKEE in the germline V gene (reference sequence). This CDR3 region has 17 residues. V dropped 4 bases and J dropped 6 bases, with 22 bases sitting between them.